Listed below are T cell receptor beta chains from one sample, sequenced in a study of Tregs in tolerant kidney transplant recipients. Measured with immunoSEQ multiplex PCR; TCRdb has only the in-frame clones, and not every one. Of 98,000 or so clones in the sample, 90% were seen once. Sequenced material: CD4+ T cells from blood, taken before the transplant. The receptor source for this set is a human donor who received a combined kidney and bone marrow transplant. Both conserved end residues are part of each CDR3. Fields, in order: V gene, clone size, J gene, CDR3 length, D gene, CDR3 protein, CDR3 DNA. The D gene is left open where the match is weak. Some rows have no size entry. The others give once, few or many, or a class for an expanded clone.

V gene: TRBV10-3; clone size: NA; J gene: TRBJ2-7; CDR3 length: 11; D gene: NA; CDR3 protein: CASGVSYEQYF; CDR3 DNA: TGTGCCAGCGGCGTCTCCTACGAGCAGTACTTC
V gene: TRBV23-1; clone size: NA; J gene: TRBJ2-4; CDR3 length: 19; D gene: TRBD2; CDR3 protein: CASSHSSVGTSGAKNIQYF; CDR3 DNA: TGCGCCAGCAGTCACTCATCGGTTGGGACTAGCGGAGCCAAAAACATTCAGTACTTC
V gene: TRBV5-4; clone size: NA; J gene: TRBJ2-3; CDR3 length: 19; D gene: TRBD2; CDR3 protein: CASSLPYSGSGGLRDTQYF; CDR3 DNA: TGTGCCAGCAGCCTTCCCTATTCCGGTAGCGGGGGGCTCCGGGATACGCAGTATTTT
V gene: TRBV23-1; clone size: NA; J gene: TRBJ2-7; CDR3 length: 13; D gene: TRBD1; CDR3 protein: CASSHKQGWEQYF; CDR3 DNA: TGCGCCAGCAGTCATAAACAGGGGTGGGAGCAGTACTTC
V gene: TRBV6-5; clone size: NA; J gene: TRBJ2-3; CDR3 length: 15; D gene: TRBD2; CDR3 protein: CASSYSLAGVDTQYF; CDR3 DNA: TGTGCCAGCAGTTACTCCCTAGCGGGGGTGGATACGCAGTATTTT
V gene: TRBV7-9; clone size: NA; J gene: TRBJ1-4; CDR3 length: 15; D gene: NA; CDR3 protein: CASSLATTSNEKLFF; CDR3 DNA: TGTGCCAGCAGCTTAGCGACTACGAGTAATGAAAAACTGTTTTTT
V gene: TRBV28; clone size: NA; J gene: TRBJ2-3; CDR3 length: 12; D gene: NA; CDR3 protein: CASSFLSDTQYF; CDR3 DNA: TGTGCCAGCAGTTTCCTCTCAGATACGCAGTATTTT
V gene: TRBV20-1; clone size: few; J gene: TRBJ1-2; CDR3 length: 11; D gene: NA; CDR3 protein: CSASQEGGYTF; CDR3 DNA: TGCAGTGCTTCCCAGGAGGGAGGCTACACCTTC
V gene: TRBV21-1; clone size: NA; J gene: TRBJ2-7; CDR3 length: 14; D gene: NA; CDR3 protein: CASSKFRQDGEQYF; CDR3 DNA: TGTGCCAGCAGCAAATTCAGACAGGATGGCGAGCAGTACTTC
V gene: TRBV6-6; clone size: NA; J gene: TRBJ1-4; CDR3 length: 14; D gene: TRBD1; CDR3 protein: CASSYGQGDQKLFF; CDR3 DNA: TGTGCCAGCAGTTATGGACAGGGGGACCAAAAACTGTTTTTT
V gene: TRBV2; clone size: NA; J gene: TRBJ2-1; CDR3 length: 19; D gene: TRBD2; CDR3 protein: CASRRLAGGLKSSYNEQFF; CDR3 DNA: TGTGCCAGCAGGAGACTAGCGGGAGGGCTAAAAAGCTCCTACAATGAGCAGTTCTTC
V gene: TRBV18; clone size: NA; J gene: TRBJ1-3; CDR3 length: 17; D gene: TRBD1; CDR3 protein: CASSPLGQAGGGNTIYF; CDR3 DNA: TGTGCCAGCTCACCGCTAGGACAGGCCGGAGGGGGAAACACCATATATTTT
V gene: TRBV9; clone size: NA; J gene: TRBJ1-2; CDR3 length: 14; D gene: TRBD1; CDR3 protein: CASSVGQGAYGYTF; CDR3 DNA: TGTGCCAGCAGCGTAGGACAGGGGGCCTATGGCTACACCTTC
V gene: TRBV19; clone size: NA; J gene: TRBJ1-1; CDR3 length: 13; D gene: NA; CDR3 protein: CASSVGLVTEAFF; CDR3 DNA: TGTGCCAGTAGTGTGGGACTCGTCACTGAAGCTTTCTTT
V gene: TRBV2; clone size: NA; J gene: TRBJ1-5; CDR3 length: 13; D gene: NA; CDR3 protein: CASRGEDYQPQHF; CDR3 DNA: TGTGCCAGCAGGGGAGAAGACTATCAGCCCCAGCATTTT
V gene: TRBV9; clone size: NA; J gene: TRBJ2-7; CDR3 length: 14; D gene: NA; CDR3 protein: CASSVGPDTYEQYF; CDR3 DNA: TGTGCCAGCAGCGTAGGCCCAGACACCTACGAGCAGTACTTC
V gene: TRBV19; clone size: NA; J gene: TRBJ2-7; CDR3 length: 14; D gene: TRBD1; CDR3 protein: CASSPKTGDYEQYF; CDR3 DNA: TGTGCCAGTAGTCCGAAAACAGGGGACTACGAGCAGTACTTC
V gene: TRBV11-3; clone size: NA; J gene: TRBJ2-5; CDR3 length: 15; D gene: TRBD1; CDR3 protein: CASSVGQGARETQYF; CDR3 DNA: TGTGCCAGCAGCGTCGGACAGGGGGCAAGAGAGACCCAGTACTTC
V gene: TRBV7-2; clone size: NA; J gene: TRBJ2-3; CDR3 length: 16; D gene: NA; CDR3 protein: CASSPGWGLRTDTQYF; CDR3 DNA: TGTGCCAGCAGCCCAGGGTGGGGGCTGCGCACAGATACGCAGTATTTT
V gene: TRBV7-9; clone size: NA; J gene: TRBJ1-1; CDR3 length: 14; D gene: NA; CDR3 protein: CASSLDGGATEAFF; CDR3 DNA: TGTGCCAGCAGCCTAGATGGAGGGGCCACTGAAGCTTTCTTT
V gene: TRBV4-1; clone size: NA; J gene: TRBJ1-4; CDR3 length: 16; D gene: NA; CDR3 protein: CASSQSGGQLPEKLFF; CDR3 DNA: TGCGCCAGCAGCCAAAGCGGGGGCCAGTTACCTGAAAAACTGTTTTTT
V gene: TRBV6-1; clone size: NA; J gene: TRBJ2-5; CDR3 length: 15; D gene: TRBD2; CDR3 protein: CASSELAGGPETQYF; CDR3 DNA: TGTGCCAGCAGTGAACTAGCGGGGGGGCCAGAGACCCAGTACTTC
V gene: TRBV28; clone size: NA; J gene: TRBJ1-1; CDR3 length: 21; D gene: NA; CDR3 protein: CASSPYLMPGAGVRLGDEAFF; CDR3 DNA: TGTGCCAGCAGCCCTTATCTAATGCCTGGGGCAGGGGTGAGGCTCGGCGACGAAGCTTTCTTT
V gene: TRBV2; clone size: once; J gene: TRBJ1-5; CDR3 length: 15; D gene: TRBD1; CDR3 protein: CASSGGQTGNQPQHF; CDR3 DNA: TGTGCCAGCAGTGGGGGACAGACCGGCAATCAGCCCCAGCATTTT
V gene: TRBV4-2; clone size: NA; J gene: TRBJ1-5; CDR3 length: 16; D gene: TRBD1; CDR3 protein: CASSPSEGQVNQPQHF; CDR3 DNA: TGTGCCAGCAGCCCTTCTGAGGGACAGGTTAATCAGCCCCAGCATTTT
V gene: TRBV5-1; clone size: NA; J gene: TRBJ1-2; CDR3 length: 14; D gene: NA; CDR3 protein: CASSLRQGNYGYTF; CDR3 DNA: TGCGCCAGCAGCTTGAGGCAGGGGAACTATGGCTACACCTTC
V gene: TRBV19; clone size: NA; J gene: TRBJ2-1; CDR3 length: 15; D gene: TRBD1; CDR3 protein: CASSMGTGYGNEQFF; CDR3 DNA: TGTGCCAGTAGTATGGGGACAGGGTATGGAAATGAGCAGTTCTTC
V gene: TRBV4-1; clone size: NA; J gene: TRBJ2-3; CDR3 length: 16; D gene: TRBD2; CDR3 protein: CASSQVSGGGTDTQYF; CDR3 DNA: TGCGCCAGCAGCCAAGTTAGCGGGGGAGGCACAGATACGCAGTATTTT
V gene: TRBV7-2; clone size: NA; J gene: TRBJ1-3; CDR3 length: 14; D gene: NA; CDR3 protein: CASTLGGSGNTIYF; CDR3 DNA: TGTGCCAGCACTCTAGGGGGCTCTGGAAACACCATATATTTT
V gene: TRBV5-4; clone size: NA; J gene: TRBJ2-3; CDR3 length: 17; D gene: TRBD1; CDR3 protein: CASSGRTGGASTDTQYF; CDR3 DNA: TGTGCCAGCAGCGGCCGGACAGGGGGGGCTAGCACAGATACGCAGTATTTT
V gene: TRBV28; clone size: NA; J gene: TRBJ1-5; CDR3 length: 12; D gene: NA; CDR3 protein: CASSLNRGGEHF; CDR3 DNA: TGTGCCAGCAGCCTTAATCGGGGGGGAGAGCATTTT
V gene: TRBV5-3; clone size: NA; J gene: TRBJ1-1; CDR3 length: 17; D gene: TRBD1; CDR3 protein: CARSGDRGLGVIAEAFF; CDR3 DNA: TGTGCCAGAAGCGGTGACAGGGGATTAGGGGTTATCGCTGAAGCTTTCTTT
V gene: TRBV10-3; clone size: NA; J gene: TRBJ1-1; CDR3 length: 13; D gene: TRBD1; CDR3 protein: CAISANRGKAAFF; CDR3 DNA: TGTGCCATCAGTGCAAACAGGGGAAAGGCAGCTTTCTTT
V gene: TRBV6-6; clone size: NA; J gene: TRBJ2-1; CDR3 length: 13; D gene: TRBD1; CDR3 protein: CASGNDRGNEQFF; CDR3 DNA: TGTGCCAGCGGGAATGACAGGGGAAATGAGCAGTTCTTC
V gene: TRBV27; clone size: NA; J gene: TRBJ2-3; CDR3 length: 22; D gene: TRBD2; CDR3 protein: CASSLGRRRGLAGGRGSDTQYF; CDR3 DNA: TGTGCCAGCAGTTTGGGACGACGCCGGGGACTAGCGGGGGGGCGAGGCTCAGATACGCAGTATTTT
V gene: TRBV19; clone size: NA; J gene: TRBJ1-5; CDR3 length: 15; D gene: NA; CDR3 protein: CASSGQRYSNQPQHF; CDR3 DNA: TGTGCCAGTAGTGGTCAGCGTTATAGCAATCAGCCCCAGCATTTT
V gene: TRBV19; clone size: NA; J gene: TRBJ2-2; CDR3 length: 17; D gene: NA; CDR3 protein: CASSIATSGTYTGELFF; CDR3 DNA: TGTGCCAGTAGTATAGCTACCTCCGGGACTTACACCGGGGAGCTGTTTTTT
V gene: TRBV9; clone size: NA; J gene: TRBJ2-5; CDR3 length: 15; D gene: NA; CDR3 protein: CASSVGQGREETQYF; CDR3 DNA: TGTGCCAGCAGCGTAGGTCAGGGGAGGGAAGAGACCCAGTACTTC
V gene: TRBV14; clone size: NA; J gene: TRBJ2-4; CDR3 length: 14; D gene: TRBD2; CDR3 protein: CASRQSGSANIQYF; CDR3 DNA: TGTGCCAGCAGACAGAGCGGGAGTGCGAACATTCAGTACTTC
V gene: TRBV11-2; clone size: NA; J gene: TRBJ1-1; CDR3 length: 11; D gene: NA; CDR3 protein: CASSYWTEAFF; CDR3 DNA: TGTGCCAGCAGCTACTGGACAGAAGCTTTCTTT
V gene: TRBV7-2; clone size: NA; J gene: TRBJ2-2; CDR3 length: 11; D gene: NA; CDR3 protein: CASSLGGALFF; CDR3 DNA: TGTGCCAGCAGCTTAGGCGGTGCACTGTTTTTT
V gene: TRBV5-6; clone size: few; J gene: TRBJ2-7; CDR3 length: 18; D gene: NA; CDR3 protein: CASSLRRLKGGDNYEQYF; CDR3 DNA: TGTGCCAGCAGCTTGCGGCGACTCAAGGGGGGGGACAACTACGAGCAGTACTTC
V gene: TRBV7-2; clone size: once; J gene: TRBJ2-2; CDR3 length: 17; D gene: NA; CDR3 protein: CASSLNRGAGLGGELFF; CDR3 DNA: TGTGCCAGCAGCTTAAATCGGGGGGCCGGGTTAGGCGGGGAGCTGTTTTTT
V gene: TRBV10-3; clone size: NA; J gene: TRBJ1-2; CDR3 length: 15; D gene: TRBD1; CDR3 protein: CAISEPTGVRYGYTF; CDR3 DNA: TGTGCCATCAGTGAGCCGACAGGGGTGAGGTATGGCTACACCTTC
V gene: TRBV2; clone size: NA; J gene: TRBJ2-1; CDR3 length: 15; D gene: NA; CDR3 protein: CASSASPGTVNEQFF; CDR3 DNA: TGTGCCAGCAGTGCAAGCCCAGGGACTGTCAATGAGCAGTTCTTC
V gene: TRBV5-1; clone size: NA; J gene: TRBJ2-3; CDR3 length: 14; D gene: TRBD2; CDR3 protein: CASAGLAGPDTQYF; CDR3 DNA: TGCGCCAGCGCGGGACTAGCGGGGCCAGATACGCAGTATTTT
V gene: TRBV9; clone size: NA; J gene: TRBJ2-1; CDR3 length: 16; D gene: TRBD1; CDR3 protein: CASSVARQGFYNEQFF; CDR3 DNA: TGTGCCAGCAGCGTAGCTAGACAGGGTTTCTACAATGAGCAGTTCTTC